This TCR beta chain was recovered during a study of sequential checkpoint blockade in melanoma. Generated by immunoSEQ multiplex PCR, the TCRdb table keeps only in-frame clones and is missing some. The sample gives 30,000 or so clones, 86% of which show up once; over 20% is in the top ten. Regarding treatment: randomized to nivolumab then ipilimumab (arm A) or the reverse (arm B). Germline V CDR1 and CDR2: MNHEY, SMNVEV (reference sequence). Trimming left V 4 bases short and J 1 base short, with 8 bases between. The CDR3 has 13 residues. The chain joins TRBV27 to TRBJ2-7; perhaps TRBD1 as D (6 bases). The source was CD8+ T cells sorted from blood (inferred from file names), collected from a patient given nivolumab and ipilimumab in sequence. The TCR comes from a human donor with melanoma. This CDR3 is CASSWGQSYEQYF. The CDR3 DNA is TGTGCCAGCAGTTGGGGACAATCCTACGAGCAGTACTTC.